The source of this TCR beta chain is a study of breast tumors, draining lymph nodes, adjacent tissues. The CDR3 covers 13 residues. CDR1 is ENHRY and CDR2 is SYGVKD in the germline V gene. About this clonotype itself: Its target is unknown.

Overall study findings and caveats: The data were judged consistent with most tumor T cells coming from lymph node and expanding in tumor. Tumors had less TCR diversity than lymph nodes, more than nontumor tissue. Luminal-like breast cancer showed significantly greater tumor-nontumor repertoire similarity than basal-like breast cancer did.

Samples came from axillary lymph nodes draining the breast cancer. TCRdb reprocessed the multiplex PCR reads with MiXCR, giving one entry per CDR3 protein. This table holds roughly 130,000 distinct CDR3 sequences, roughly 33% found once. Sequenced input: axillary lymph node tissue. This TCR was sampled from a female donor with breast cancer. Some clones in this sample may be carry-over from other donors' samples. This sequence joins TRBV10-3 and TRBJ2-3; 10 bases match TRBD2. CDR3 bases: TGTGCTAGGAGAGCGGGGGGGCTAGATACGCAGTATTTT. Translated, it gives CARRAGGLDTQYF.